This TCR beta chain was documented in a study of T cell responses to AZD1222 COVID-19 vaccine. Across the whole study: The study pooled second doses at about 4 or about 12 weeks. Study-wide results and limits: Dominant at 160-218 and 743-854, vaccine-associated CD4 TCRs also spanned spike. Two doses of AZD1222 preceded a rise in Spike-specific TCR breadth and depth. As reported, nearly half of all spike-specific TCRs target variant regions that are unmutated.

Some clones are missing from TCRdb's copy, which holds only in-frame ones; the method was immunoSEQ multiplex PCR. The sample includes 58,000 or so clones, roughly 84% seen only once; the top ten take around 6.6%. For this clone: What it binds is not known.

Looked up from germline, CDR1 is MNHNY and CDR2 is SVGAGI (reference sequence). The V end lost 2 bases, the J end lost 0 bases, and 10 bases lay between the germline ends. There are 16 residues in the CDR3. The TCR was taken from an adult in good health. Specimen: peripheral blood, collected on day 0 of AZD1222 vaccination. J is TRBJ2-2 and V is TRBV6-6; D call uncertain. The CDR3 sequence: CASSYRVASNTGELFF. CDR3 nucleotide sequence: TGTGCCAGCAGTTACAGGGTAGCCTCGAACACCGGGGAGCTGTTTTTT.